The T cell receptor beta chain described here comes from a study of T cells in localized non-small cell lung cancer. A word on this clone: The antigen is undetermined.

V lost 0 bases to trimming and J lost 3 bases; unmatched junction nucleotides: 5. CDR3 length equals 15 residues. Germline lookup yields CDR1 LGHNA and CDR2 YSLEER. Method: immunoSEQ multiplex PCR; TCRdb's copy keeps in-frame clones and lacks some. The data show 27,000 or so clones, about 81% seen once. Findings and limits, study-wide: Researchers found a median around 59 of the top 100 tumor clones in adjacent lung.

The material sequenced was peripheral blood, taken before any cancer treatment. The clonotype originates from a woman aged 40-69 years with stage I lung adenocarcinoma. The V call is TRBV4-3, the J call TRBJ2-7, with 7 bases matching TRBD1. Here the CDR3 reads CASSQEPRDSYEQYF. The CDR3, as DNA: TGCGCCAGCAGCCAAGAGCCCCGGGACAGCTACGAGCAGTACTTC.